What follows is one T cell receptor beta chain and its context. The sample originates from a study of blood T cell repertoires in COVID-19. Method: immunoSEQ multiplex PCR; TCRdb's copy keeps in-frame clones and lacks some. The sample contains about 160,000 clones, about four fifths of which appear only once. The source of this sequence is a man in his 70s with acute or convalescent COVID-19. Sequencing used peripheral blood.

The CDR3 loop is CASSQLNTIYF. CDR3 DNA: TGCGCCAGCAGTCAACTAAACACCATATATTTT. The chain uses TRBV5-1 and TRBJ1-3; D call uncertain. The germline V and J ends were trimmed by 5 bases and 6 bases, with 6 bases remaining between them. Per germline, CDR1 SGHRS and CDR2 YFSETQ. This CDR3 region has 11 residues. The whole variable domain, filled in from reference TRBV5-1 and TRBJ1-3, reads KAGVTQTPRYLIKTRGQQVTLSCSPISGHRSVSWYQQTPGQGLQFLFEYFSETQRNKGNFPGRFSGRQFSNSRSEMNVSTLELGDSALYLCASSQLNTIYFGEGSWLTVV.